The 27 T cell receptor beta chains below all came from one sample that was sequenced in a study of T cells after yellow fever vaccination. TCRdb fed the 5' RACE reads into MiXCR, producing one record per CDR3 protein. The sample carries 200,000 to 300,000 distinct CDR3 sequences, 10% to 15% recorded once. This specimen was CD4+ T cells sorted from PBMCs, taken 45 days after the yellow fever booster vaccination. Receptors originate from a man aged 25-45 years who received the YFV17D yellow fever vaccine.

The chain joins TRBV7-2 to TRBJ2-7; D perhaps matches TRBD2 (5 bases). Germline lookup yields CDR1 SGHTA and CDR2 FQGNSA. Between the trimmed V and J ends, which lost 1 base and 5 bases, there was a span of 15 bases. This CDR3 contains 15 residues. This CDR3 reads CASSLGSGAGDEQYF. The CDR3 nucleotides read TGTGCCAGCAGCTTAGGGTCCGGAGCCGGGGACGAGCAGTACTTC.

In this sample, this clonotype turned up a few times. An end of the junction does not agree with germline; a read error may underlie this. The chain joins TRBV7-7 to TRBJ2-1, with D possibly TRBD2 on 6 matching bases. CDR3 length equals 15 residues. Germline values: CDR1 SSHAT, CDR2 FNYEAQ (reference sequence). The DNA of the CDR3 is TGTGCTAGCAGCTTAGAAAGACTAGCCTACAATGAGCAGTTCTTC. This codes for CASSLERLAYNEQFF.

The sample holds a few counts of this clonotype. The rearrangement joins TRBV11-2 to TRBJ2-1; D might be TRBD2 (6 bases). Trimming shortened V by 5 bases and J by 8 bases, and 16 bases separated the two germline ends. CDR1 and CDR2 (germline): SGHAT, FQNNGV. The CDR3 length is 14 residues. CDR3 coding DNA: TGTGCCAGCAGCCCTACTAGCCCGAGGGATGAGCAGTTCTTC. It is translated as CASSPTSPRDEQFF.

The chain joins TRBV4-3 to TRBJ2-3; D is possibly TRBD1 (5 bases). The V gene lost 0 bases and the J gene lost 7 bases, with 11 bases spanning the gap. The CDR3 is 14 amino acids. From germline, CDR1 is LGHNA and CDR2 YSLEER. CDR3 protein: CASSQDYGANTQYF. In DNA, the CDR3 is TGCGCCAGCAGCCAAGATTATGGGGCAAATACGCAGTATTTT.

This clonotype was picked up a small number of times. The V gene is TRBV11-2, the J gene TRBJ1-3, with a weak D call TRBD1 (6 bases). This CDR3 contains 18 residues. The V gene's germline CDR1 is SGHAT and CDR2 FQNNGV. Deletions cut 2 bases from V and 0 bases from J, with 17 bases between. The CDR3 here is CASSLRTESSNSGNTIYF. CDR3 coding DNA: TGTGCCAGCAGCTTACGGACAGAATCTTCTAACTCTGGAAACACCATATATTTT.

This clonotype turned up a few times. CDR3 in DNA: TGCGCCAGCAGCAGAGACGCAGCTAACTATGGCTACACCTTC. Translated, it gives CASSRDAANYGYTF. The genes are TRBV5-1 and TRBJ1-2; unclear D gene. Deletions cut 4 bases from V and 0 bases from J, with 10 bases between. Germline lookup yields CDR1 SGHRS and CDR2 YFSETQ. The CDR3 runs 14 residues.

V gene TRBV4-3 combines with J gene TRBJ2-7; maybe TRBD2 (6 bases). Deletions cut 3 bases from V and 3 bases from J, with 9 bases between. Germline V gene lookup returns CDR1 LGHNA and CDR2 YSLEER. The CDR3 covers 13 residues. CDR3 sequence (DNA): TGCGCCAGCAGCCAGGGACTTTTCTACGAGCAGTACTTC. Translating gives CASSQGLFYEQYF.

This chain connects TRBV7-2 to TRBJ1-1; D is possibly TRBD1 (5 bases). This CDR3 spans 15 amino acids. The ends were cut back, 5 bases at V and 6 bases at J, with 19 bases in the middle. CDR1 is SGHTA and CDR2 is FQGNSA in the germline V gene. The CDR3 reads CASSLRSGTGAEAFF. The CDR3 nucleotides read TGTGCCAGCAGCCTCCGATCCGGGACGGGCGCTGAAGCTTTCTTT.

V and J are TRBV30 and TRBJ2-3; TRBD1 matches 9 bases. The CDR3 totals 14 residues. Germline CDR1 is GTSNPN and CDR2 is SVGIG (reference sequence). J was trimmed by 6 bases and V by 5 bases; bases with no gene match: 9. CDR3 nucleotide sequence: TGTGCCTGGGCCCCGGGACAGGGATTTGATACGCAGTATTTT. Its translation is CAWAPGQGFDTQYF.

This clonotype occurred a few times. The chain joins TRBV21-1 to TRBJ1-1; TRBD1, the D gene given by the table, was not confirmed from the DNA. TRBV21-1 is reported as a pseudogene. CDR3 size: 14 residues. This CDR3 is CASRSQGPNTEAFF. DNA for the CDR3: TGTGCCAGCAGATCCCAGGGTCCGAACACTGAAGCTTTCTTT.

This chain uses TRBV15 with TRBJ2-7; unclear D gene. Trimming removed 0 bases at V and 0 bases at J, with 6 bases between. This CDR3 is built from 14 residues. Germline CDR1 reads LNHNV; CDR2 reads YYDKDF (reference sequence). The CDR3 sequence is CATSREGTSYEQYF. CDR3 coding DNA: TGTGCCACCAGCAGAGAGGGTACCTCCTACGAGCAGTACTTC.

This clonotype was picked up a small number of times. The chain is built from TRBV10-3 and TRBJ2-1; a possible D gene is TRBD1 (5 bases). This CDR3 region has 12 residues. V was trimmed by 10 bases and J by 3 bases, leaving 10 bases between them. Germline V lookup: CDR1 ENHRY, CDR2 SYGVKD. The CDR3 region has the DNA TGTGCCACCACAGGTCTCTACAATGAGCAGTTCTTC. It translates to CATTGLYNEQFF.

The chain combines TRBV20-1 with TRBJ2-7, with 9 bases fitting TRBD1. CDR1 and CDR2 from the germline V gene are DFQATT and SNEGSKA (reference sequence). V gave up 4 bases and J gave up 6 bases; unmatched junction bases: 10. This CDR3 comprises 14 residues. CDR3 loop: CSAITGGAFSEQYF. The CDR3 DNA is TGCAGTGCTATCACAGGGGGCGCATTCTCCGAGCAGTACTTC.

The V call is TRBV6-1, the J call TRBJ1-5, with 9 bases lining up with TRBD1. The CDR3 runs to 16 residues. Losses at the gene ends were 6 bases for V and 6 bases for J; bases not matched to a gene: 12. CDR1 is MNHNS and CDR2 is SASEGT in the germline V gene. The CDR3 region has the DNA TGTGCCAGCAGCAACAGAGGACAGGGGAGTAGTCAGCCCCAGCATTTT. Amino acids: CASSNRGQGSSQPQHF.

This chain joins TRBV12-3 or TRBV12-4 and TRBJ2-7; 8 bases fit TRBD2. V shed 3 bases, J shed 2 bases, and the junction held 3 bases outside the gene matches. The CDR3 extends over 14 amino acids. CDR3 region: CASSFREGPYEQYF. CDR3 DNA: TGTGCCAGCAGTTTTCGGGAGGGGCCCTACGAGCAGTACTTC.

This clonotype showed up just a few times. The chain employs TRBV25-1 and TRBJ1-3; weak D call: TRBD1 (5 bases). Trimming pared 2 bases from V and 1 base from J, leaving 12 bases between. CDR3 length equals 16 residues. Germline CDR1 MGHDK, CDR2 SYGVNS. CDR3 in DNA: TGTGCCAGCAGTGAAGGACTGGGACCTTCTGGAAACACCATATATTTT. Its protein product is CASSEGLGPSGNTIYF.

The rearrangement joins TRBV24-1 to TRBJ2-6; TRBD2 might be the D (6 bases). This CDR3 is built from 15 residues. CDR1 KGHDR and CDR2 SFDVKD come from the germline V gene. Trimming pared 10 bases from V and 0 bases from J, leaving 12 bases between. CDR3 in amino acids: CATSTAGSGANVLTF. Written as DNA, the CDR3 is TGTGCCACTTCGACAGCGGGCTCTGGGGCCAACGTCCTGACTTTC.

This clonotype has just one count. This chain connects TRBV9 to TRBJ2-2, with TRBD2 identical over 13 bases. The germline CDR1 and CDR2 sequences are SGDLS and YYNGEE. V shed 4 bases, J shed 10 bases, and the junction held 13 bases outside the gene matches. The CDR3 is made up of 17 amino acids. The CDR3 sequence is CASSFTPVGTSGKELFF. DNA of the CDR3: TGTGCCAGCAGCTTTACCCCCGTTGGGACTAGCGGGAAGGAGCTGTTTTTT.

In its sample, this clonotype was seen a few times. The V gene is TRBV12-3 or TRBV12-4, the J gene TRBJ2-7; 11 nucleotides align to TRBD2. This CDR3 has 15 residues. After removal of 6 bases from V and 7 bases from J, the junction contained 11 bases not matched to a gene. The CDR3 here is CASRLEGLAAPEQYF. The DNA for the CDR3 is TGTGCCAGCAGGCTAGAGGGACTAGCGGCCCCTGAGCAGTACTTC.

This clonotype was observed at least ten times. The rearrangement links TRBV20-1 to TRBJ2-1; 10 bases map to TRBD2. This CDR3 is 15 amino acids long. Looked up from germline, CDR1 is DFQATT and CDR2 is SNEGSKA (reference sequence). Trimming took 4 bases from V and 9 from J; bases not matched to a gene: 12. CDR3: CSAIPTSGIRIEQFF. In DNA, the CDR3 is TGCAGTGCTATCCCAACTAGCGGGATTCGAATTGAGCAGTTCTTC.

The CDR3 protein is CASSFLTSGSGDTQYF. As DNA, the CDR3 is TGCGCCAGCAGCTTCTTGACTAGCGGGAGCGGAGATACGCAGTATTTT. The V gene is TRBV5-1, the J gene TRBJ2-3; 12 bases are a match to TRBD2. CDR1 and CDR2 (germline): SGHRS, YFSETQ. The CDR3 spans 16 residues. The trim removed 2 bases at V and 5 bases at J, leaving 6 bases unmatched. The entire variable domain, with the rest obtained from reference TRBV5-1 and TRBJ2-3, is as follows: KAGVTQTPRYLIKTRGQQVTLSCSPISGHRSVSWYQQTPGQGLQFLFEYFSETQRNKGNFPGRFSGRQFSNSRSEMNVSTLELGDSALYLCASSFLTSGSGDTQYFGPGTRLTVL.

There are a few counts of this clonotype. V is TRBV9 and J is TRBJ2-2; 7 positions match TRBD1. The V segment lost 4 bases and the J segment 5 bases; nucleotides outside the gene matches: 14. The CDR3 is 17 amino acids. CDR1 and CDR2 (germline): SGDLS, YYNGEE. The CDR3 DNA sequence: TGTGCCAGCAGCCCGAGACAGGGATTAGGAGATACCGGGGAGCTGTTTTTT. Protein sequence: CASSPRQGLGDTGELFF. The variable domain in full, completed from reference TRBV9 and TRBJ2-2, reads DSGVTQTPKHLITATGQRVTLRCSPRSGDLSVYWYQQSLDQGLQFLIQYYNGEERAKGNILERFSAQQFPDLHSELNLSSLELGDSALYFCASSPRQGLGDTGELFFGEGSRLTVL.

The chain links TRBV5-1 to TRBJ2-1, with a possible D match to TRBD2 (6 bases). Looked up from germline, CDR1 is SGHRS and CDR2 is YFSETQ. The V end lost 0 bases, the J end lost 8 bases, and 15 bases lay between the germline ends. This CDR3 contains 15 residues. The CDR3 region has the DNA TGCGCCAGCAGCTTGGGGCCGGGAGTGGGCGATGAGCAGTTCTTC. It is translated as CASSLGPGVGDEQFF.

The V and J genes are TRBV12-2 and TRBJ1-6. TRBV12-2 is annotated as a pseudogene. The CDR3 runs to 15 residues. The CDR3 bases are TGTGCAAGTCTCCTTAAATGGGGAGGAAATTCACCCCTCCACTTT. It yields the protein CASLLKWGGNSPLHF.

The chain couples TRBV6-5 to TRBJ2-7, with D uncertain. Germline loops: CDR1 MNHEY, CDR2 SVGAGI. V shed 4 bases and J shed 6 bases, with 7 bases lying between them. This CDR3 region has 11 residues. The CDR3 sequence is CASSSHSEQYF. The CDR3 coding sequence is TGTGCCAGCAGTTCACACTCCGAGCAGTACTTC.

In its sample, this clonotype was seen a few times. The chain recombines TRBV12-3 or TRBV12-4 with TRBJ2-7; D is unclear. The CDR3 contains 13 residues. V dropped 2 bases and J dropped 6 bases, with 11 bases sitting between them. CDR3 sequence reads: CASSLFLDSEQYF. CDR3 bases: TGTGCCAGCAGTTTATTTTTAGACTCCGAGCAGTACTTC.

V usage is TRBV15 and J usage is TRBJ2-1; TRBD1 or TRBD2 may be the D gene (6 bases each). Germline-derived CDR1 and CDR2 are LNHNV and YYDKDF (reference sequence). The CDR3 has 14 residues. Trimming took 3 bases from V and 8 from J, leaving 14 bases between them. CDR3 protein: CATSRGVEGDEQFF. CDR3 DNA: TGTGCCACCAGCAGGGGGGTGGAGGGGGATGAGCAGTTCTTC.